These 27 T cell receptor beta chains came from one sample sequenced in a study of monozygotic twins with cystic fibrosis. Assay used: immunoSEQ multiplex PCR; TCRdb lists only in-frame clones, some missing. Counted here are about 20,000 clones, about 90% occurring once; the ten biggest clones make up around 1.6%. Specimen: blood. All receptors derive from a girl aged 2-9 years with cystic fibrosis.

The count of this clone is one. This chain connects TRBV2 to TRBJ1-1; D uncertain. Germline CDR1 reads SNHLY; CDR2 reads FYNNEI. Trimming left V 6 bases short and J 0 bases short, with 8 bases between. CDR3 length equals 13 residues. CDR3 DNA sequence: TGTGCCAGCAGCGCTATGATGAACACTGAAGCTTTCTTT. Amino acid sequence: CASSAMMNTEAFF.

This sequence joins TRBV27 and TRBJ1-1; 8 nucleotides agree with TRBD1. Looked up from germline, CDR1 is MNHEY and CDR2 is SMNVEV (reference sequence). With 6 bases clipped from V and 0 bases from J, the junction kept 6 bases outside the gene matches. This CDR3 has 15 amino acids. The CDR3 DNA sequence: TGTGCCAGCAGAAAGGGACAGGTCATGAACACTGAAGCTTTCTTT. Translation gives CASRKGQVMNTEAFF.

The chain links TRBV7-9 to TRBJ2-7; the match to TRBD1 covers 10 bases. This CDR3 is 17 amino acids long. CDR1 is SEHNR and CDR2 is FQNEAQ in the germline V gene (reference sequence). The V segment lost 1 base and the J segment 4 bases; nucleotides outside the gene matches: 10. CDR3 amino acids: CASSLGNTGTGDYEQYF. DNA for the CDR3: TGTGCCAGCAGCTTAGGAAACACCGGGACAGGGGATTACGAGCAGTACTTC.

The rearrangement uses TRBV6-1 and TRBJ1-5; TRBD1 is a possible D gene (6 bases). Germline-derived CDR1 and CDR2 are MNHNS and SASEGT. This CDR3 is built from 14 residues. Trimming left V 4 bases short and J 2 bases short, with 9 bases between. The CDR3 sequence: CASSGPGGNQPQHF. In DNA, the CDR3 is TGTGCCAGCAGTGGTCCAGGGGGCAATCAGCCCCAGCATTTT.

The chain uses TRBV27 and TRBJ1-2, with D perhaps matching TRBD1 (5 bases). V was pared by 6 bases and J by 4 bases, with 12 bases between. The length of the CDR3 is 13 residues. Germline assignment: CDR1 MNHEY and CDR2 SMNVEV (reference sequence). The CDR3 region is CASRKQGVYGYTF. In DNA, the CDR3 is TGTGCCAGCAGAAAGCAGGGTGTCTATGGCTACACCTTC.

This clone came up a few times. CDR3 DNA sequence: TGTGCCAGCAGGGGTTTCAATGGCTACACCTTC. Translating gives CASRGFNGYTF. The chain couples TRBV2 to TRBJ1-2; D gene uncertain. V was clipped by 6 bases and J by 6 bases, with 8 bases between them. This CDR3 spans 11 amino acids. The germline CDR1 and CDR2 sequences are SNHLY and FYNNEI.

The chain is built from TRBV29-1 and TRBJ2-1; 11 bases line up with TRBD1. The CDR3 loop spans 14 amino acids. CDR1 is SQVTM, CDR2 ANQGSEA, per germline. Losses at the gene ends were 5 bases for V and 5 bases for J; bases not matched to a gene: 5. CDR3 coding DNA: TGCAGCGTTAAGGGACAGGGGGACGACAATGAGCAGTTCTTC. Residues: CSVKGQGDDNEQFF.

The chain couples TRBV18 to TRBJ2-7; no clear D. The ends were cut back, 8 bases at V and 5 bases at J, with 16 bases in the middle. This CDR3 has 13 residues. The germline V gene encodes CDR1 KGHSH and CDR2 LQKENI. The CDR3 loop is CASHGWGSNEQYF. In nucleotides, the CDR3 is TGTGCCAGCCATGGATGGGGTAGCAACGAGCAGTACTTC.

The chain recombines TRBV9 with TRBJ2-3, with D perhaps TRBD1 (6 bases). The CDR3 loop spans 16 amino acids. Germline-derived CDR1 and CDR2 are SGDLS and YYNGEE. Trimming shortened V by 0 bases and J by 3 bases, and 14 bases separated the two germline ends. In DNA form, the CDR3 reads TGTGCCAGCAGCGTAGAACCGGGACAATTAACAGATACGCAGTATTTT. Residues: CASSVEPGQLTDTQYF.

This rearrangement joins TRBV13 to TRBJ2-7; D remains ambiguous. The germline V gene has CDR1 PRHDT and CDR2 FYEKMQ (reference sequence). This CDR3 has 13 amino acids. The ends were cut back, 0 bases at V and 1 base at J, with 4 bases in the middle. CDR3 sequence (DNA): TGTGCCAGCAGCTTAGGCCTGTCCTACGAGCAGTACTTC. Its protein is CASSLGLSYEQYF.

On this clone itself: Its ends do not fully match the called genes, so a read error is possible. The chain recombines TRBV2 with TRBJ2-2; 10 nucleotides match TRBD1. CDR1 SNHLY and CDR2 FYNNEI come from the germline V gene. The CDR3 spans 16 residues. The DNA of the CDR3 is TGTGCCAGCAGAGAAGGGACAGGGGCGAACACCGGGGAGCTGTTTTTT. Translation gives CASREGTGANTGELFF.

The rearrangement uses TRBV13 and TRBJ1-6; 9 bases fit TRBD1. Germline CDR1 reads PRHDT; CDR2 reads FYEKMQ (reference sequence). V was clipped by 5 bases and J by 8 bases; unmatched bases: 13. The CDR3 spans 17 residues. DNA of the CDR3: TGTGCCAGCAGCCCGAAACAGGGGGCAAGTTCTCATTCACCCCTCCACTTT. Encoded protein: CASSPKQGASSHSPLHF.

This chain uses TRBV15 with TRBJ2-3; D unclear. V lost 2 bases and J lost 0, with 6 bases in between. The CDR3 runs 14 residues. The germline V gene encodes CDR1 LNHNV and CDR2 YYDKDF (reference sequence). The CDR3 coding sequence is TGTGCCACCAGCAGAAACACTAGCACAGATACGCAGTATTTT. Its protein is CATSRNTSTDTQYF.

J is TRBJ2-1 and V is TRBV5-1, with 8 positions matching TRBD1. This CDR3 comprises 14 residues. Germline V CDR1 and CDR2: SGHRS, YFSETQ. V trimming: 0 bases; J trimming: 8 bases; junction bases outside the gene matches: 4. CDR3 in DNA: TGCGCCAGCAGCTTGGGACAGGGGCCCGATGAGCAGTTCTTC. Translated, it gives CASSLGQGPDEQFF.

The chain joins TRBV4-1 to TRBJ2-1, with 14 bases matching TRBD2. Germline V gene lookup returns CDR1 MGHRA and CDR2 YSYEKL. The CDR3 is 16 amino acids. V was clipped by 2 bases and J by 8 bases; unmatched bases: 5. CDR3 region: CASSQRLAGGIDEQFF. Here the CDR3 DNA reads TGCGCCAGCAGCCAACGACTAGCGGGGGGGATCGATGAGCAGTTCTTC.

The chain recombines TRBV7-8 with TRBJ1-1; possible D gene TRBD1, 6 bases. The CDR3 extends over 14 amino acids. Germline CDR1 SGHVS, CDR2 FQNEAQ. Between the trimmed V and J ends, which lost 1 base and 6 bases, there was a span of 12 bases. CDR3 in amino acids: CASSLGVGGSEAFF. DNA of the CDR3: TGTGCCAGCAGCTTAGGGGTAGGGGGGTCTGAAGCTTTCTTT.

The V and J genes are TRBV5-5 and TRBJ1-5; a weak D match, TRBD1 (6 bases). The CDR3 extends over 14 amino acids. Germline assignment: CDR1 SGHKS and CDR2 YYEKEE (reference sequence). V lost 4 bases and J 2 bases, leaving 10 bases between the germline ends. CDR3 DNA sequence: TGTGCCAGCAGCCGGGACATCCGCAATCAGCCCCAGCATTTT. Protein: CASSRDIRNQPQHF.

The rearrangement links TRBV30 to TRBJ2-7; D may be TRBD1 or TRBD2 (5 bases each). The germline gives CDR1 GTSNPN, CDR2 SVGIG (reference sequence). The CDR3 runs 15 residues. The V gene lost 3 bases and the J gene lost 0 bases, with 15 bases spanning the gap. The CDR3 protein is CAWSTPGTDSYEQYF. DNA for the CDR3: TGTGCCTGGAGCACCCCCGGGACGGACTCCTACGAGCAGTACTTC.

V and J are TRBV7-8 and TRBJ2-7; 10 positions match TRBD2. With 5 bases clipped from V and 3 bases from J, the junction kept 22 bases outside the gene matches. Germline lookup yields CDR1 SGHVS and CDR2 FQNEAQ. The CDR3 is 20 residues long. CDR3 nucleotide sequence: TGTGCCAGCAGCCCCTACCGGATGGCAGGGCCGGGACTAGCGAGCTACGAGCAGTACTTC. It is translated as CASSPYRMAGPGLASYEQYF.

The V call is TRBV5-4, the J call TRBJ2-3; D uncertain. V was trimmed by 3 bases and J by 0 bases, leaving 2 bases between them. This CDR3 comprises 12 residues. CDR1 SGHNT and CDR2 YYREEE come from the germline V gene (reference sequence). Here the CDR3 reads CASSSSTDTQYF. DNA of the CDR3: TGTGCCAGCAGCTCTAGCACAGATACGCAGTATTTT.

The chain combines TRBV18 with TRBJ1-2, with TRBD1 matching 7 bases. CDR3 size: 16 residues. Germline CDR1 KGHSH, CDR2 LQKENI. V lost 1 base and J lost 7; bases outside the gene matches: 12. The CDR3 reads CASSPRRGGFDGGYTF. The CDR3, as DNA: TGTGCCAGCTCACCACGAAGAGGGGGCTTTGACGGTGGCTACACCTTC.

This rearrangement joins TRBV6-1 to TRBJ1-5; maybe TRBD1 (6 bases). The V and J ends lost 3 bases and 6 bases respectively, with 15 bases between them. Per the germline V gene, CDR1 is MNHNS and CDR2 is SASEGT. CDR3 length: 15 amino acids. In DNA, the CDR3 is TGTGCCAGCAGTGAGTCGGGGGGCCAGACTCAGCCCCAGCATTTT. This codes for CASSESGGQTQPQHF.

The gene calls are TRBV27 and TRBJ2-7; no reliable D call. The germline CDR1 and CDR2 sequences are MNHEY and SMNVEV (reference sequence). The CDR3 is 14 residues long. Trimming cost V 6 bases and J 4 bases, with 16 bases left between them. This CDR3 reads CASSVDPHRYEQYF. CDR3 bases: TGTGCCAGCAGCGTAGACCCCCACCGTTACGAGCAGTACTTC.

The rearrangement joins TRBV5-5 to TRBJ2-7; 9 bases line up with TRBD1. Germline trimming cut 4 bases from V and 2 bases from J; bases unmatched to any gene: 4. The CDR3 totals 14 residues. Germline V gives CDR1 SGHKS, CDR2 YYEKEE (reference sequence). This CDR3 reads CASSLGTGTYEQYF. CDR3 DNA sequence: TGTGCCAGCAGCCTAGGGACAGGGACCTACGAGCAGTACTTC.

The chain recombines TRBV6-4 with TRBJ2-1; D is perhaps TRBD1 or TRBD2 (5 bases each). This CDR3 region has 15 residues. CDR1 is MRHNA, CDR2 SNTAGT, per germline. V dropped 2 bases and J dropped 6 bases, with 14 bases sitting between them. The CDR3 DNA follows: TGTGCCAGCAGTGACAGGCTCGGGGACCTCAATGAGCAGTTCTTC. This gives the protein CASSDRLGDLNEQFF.

This chain connects TRBV30 to TRBJ1-3, with D perhaps matching TRBD1 (5 bases). Germline assignment: CDR1 GTSNPN and CDR2 SVGIG (reference sequence). Trimming stripped 0 bases from V and 1 base from J, with 16 bases between. CDR3 length: 17 residues. CDR3 nucleotide sequence: TGTGCCTGGAGTGTGTGGGGGGTTCCCAATTCTGGAAACACCATATATTTT. Residues: CAWSVWGVPNSGNTIYF.

The chain has TRBV7-8 and TRBJ2-1; D unresolved. From germline, CDR1 is SGHVS and CDR2 FQNEAQ. The CDR3 is made up of 15 amino acids. The V end lost 5 bases, the J end lost 9 bases, and 20 bases lay between the germline ends. The CDR3 nucleotides are TGTGCCAGCAGCCTAGACACCCGTGCCGTTATTGAGCAGTTCTTC. As protein: CASSLDTRAVIEQFF.